The entry below describes one T cell receptor beta chain. Its antigen is undetermined. The sample belongs to a study of regulatory dendritic cells for organ transplantation. Study-wide points: Regulatory dendritic cells appeared to expand memory CD8+ clones less than mature ones. Naive T cells showed high diversity, memory cells less, memory CD8+ least.

The trim removed 2 bases at V and 6 bases at J, leaving 3 bases unmatched. CDR3 size: 15 residues. The germline CDR1 and CDR2 sequences are MDHEN and SYDVKM. FACS sorted CD4+ or CD8+ T cells into CD45RA+ naive and CD45RO+ memory. TCRdb's table, derived via immunoSEQ multiplex PCR, lists solely in-frame clones and lacks some. The data contain nearly 30,000 clones, over 60% of them seen just once; the ten biggest clones take up roughly 2.4%. The origin of this receptor is a human donor in good health. Sequencing was done on a sample of memory CD4+ T cells from blood. Indicated subset: CD45RO+ memory T cells. The V call is TRBV28, the J call TRBJ2-1, with TRBD1 identical over 11 bases. The CDR3 here is CASSLVGTGGNEQFF. The DNA of the CDR3 is TGTGCCAGCAGTTTAGTCGGGACAGGGGGCAATGAGCAGTTCTTC.